The 5 T cell receptor beta chains below all came from one sample that was sequenced in a study of regulatory dendritic cells for organ transplantation. These receptors have no identified antigens. Sequenced by immunoSEQ multiplex PCR; TCRdb stores in-frame clones only, minus some. The sample contains roughly 20,000 clones, 85% to 90% of which appear only once. CFSE-labeled sorted T cells met regulatory or mature dendritic cells for 5 days. Sequenced input: naive CD4+ T cells from blood cultured with dendritic cells. The sample's subset: CD45RA+ naive T cells. These receptors originate from a human donor in good health.

This clone was observed a few times. The rearrangement uses TRBV30 and TRBJ1-1; the D is unclear. This CDR3 has 11 residues. The V end was cut by 1 base, the J end by 4 bases, with 4 bases between. Germline values: CDR1 GTSNPN, CDR2 SVGIG (reference sequence). CDR3 sequence: CAWSDSTEAFF. The CDR3 DNA reads as TGTGCCTGGAGTGATAGCACTGAAGCTTTCTTT.

The chain uses TRBV18 and TRBJ2-7; 9 bases align to TRBD2. The germline gives CDR1 KGHSH, CDR2 LQKENI. Losses at the gene ends were 3 bases for V and 7 bases for J; bases not matched to a gene: 1. This CDR3 has 12 amino acids. CDR3 sequence (DNA): TGTGCCAGCTCACCTCTAGCGGGAGAGCAGTACTTC. Translating it yields CASSPLAGEQYF.

This chain uses TRBV4-1 with TRBJ2-5; 8 bases map to TRBD2. Trimming removed 3 bases from V and 6 bases from J; junction bases left unmatched: 12. This CDR3 is 16 amino acids long. In germline, CDR1 is MGHRA, CDR2 YSYEKL. The CDR3 nucleotides are TGCGCCAGCAGCCAGCCGATCCACGGGGGGGGGAAGACCCAGTACTTC. Translating it yields CASSQPIHGGGKTQYF.

The chain combines TRBV7-9 with TRBJ1-2, with D possibly being TRBD1 (5 bases). Trimming shortened V by 3 bases and J by 8 bases, and 19 bases separated the two germline ends. The CDR3 is made up of 15 amino acids. CDR1 is SEHNR and CDR2 is FQNEAQ in the germline V gene (reference sequence). The CDR3: CASSFRTGEEEGYTF. In nucleotides, the CDR3 is TGTGCCAGCAGCTTCCGGACGGGGGAGGAGGAGGGCTACACCTTC.

The chain employs TRBV30 and TRBJ1-4; a weak D match, TRBD1 (6 bases). The length of the CDR3 is 13 residues. Germline V CDR1 and CDR2: GTSNPN, SVGIG (reference sequence). The V end was cut by 4 bases, the J end by 8 bases, with 14 bases between. DNA of the CDR3: TGTGCCTGGACGAAAACCGGGACAGAAAAACTGTTTTTT. Translated: CAWTKTGTEKLFF.